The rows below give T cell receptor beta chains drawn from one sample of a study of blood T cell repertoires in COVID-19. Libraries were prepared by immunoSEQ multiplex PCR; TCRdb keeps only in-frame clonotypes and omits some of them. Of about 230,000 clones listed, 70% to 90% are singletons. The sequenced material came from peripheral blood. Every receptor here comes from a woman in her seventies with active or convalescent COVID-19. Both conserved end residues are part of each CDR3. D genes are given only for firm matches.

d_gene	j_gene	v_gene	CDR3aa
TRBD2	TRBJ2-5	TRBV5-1	CASSPGRGDETQYF
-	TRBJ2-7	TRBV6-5	CASSSSSYEQYF
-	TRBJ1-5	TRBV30	CAWSVDSAQPQHF
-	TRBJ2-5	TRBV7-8	CASKDRPETQYF
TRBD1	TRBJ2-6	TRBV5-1	CASSPGQGAGANVLTF
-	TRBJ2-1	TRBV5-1	CASSKPPGYDEQFF
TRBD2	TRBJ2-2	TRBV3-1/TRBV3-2	CASSQGVTSGSGRTGELFF
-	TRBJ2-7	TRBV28	CASSLRGYEQYF
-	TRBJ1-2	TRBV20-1	CSATNKYGYTF
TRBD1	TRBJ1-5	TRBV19	CASSRQGAQHF
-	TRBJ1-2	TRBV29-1	CSVLEPVYGYTF
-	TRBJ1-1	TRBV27	CASSSSLGGGWTEAFF
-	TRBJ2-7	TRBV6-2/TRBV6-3	CASSYDSSYEQYF
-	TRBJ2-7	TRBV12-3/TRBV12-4	CASNGEVGSRQYF
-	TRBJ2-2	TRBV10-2	CASSDLWGSANTGELFF
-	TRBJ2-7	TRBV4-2	CASSQDSEAAQQYF
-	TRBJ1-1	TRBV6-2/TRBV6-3	CASSSRFEAFF
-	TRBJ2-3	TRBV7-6	CASSLASAGVDTQYF
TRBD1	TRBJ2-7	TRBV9	CASSVGTGATYEQYF
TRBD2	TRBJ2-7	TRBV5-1	CASSLELAGGSEQYF
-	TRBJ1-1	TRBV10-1	CASSESSPMGDTEAFF
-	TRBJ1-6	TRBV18	CASSPGGAGSPLHF
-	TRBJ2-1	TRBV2	CASMGEVARMDEQFF
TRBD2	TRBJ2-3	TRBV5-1	CASSSLAATPADTQYF
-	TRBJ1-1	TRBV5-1	CASSFQGNTEAFF
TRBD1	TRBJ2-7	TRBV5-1	CAGSWDSSYEQYF
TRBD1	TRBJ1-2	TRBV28	CASQGQAYGYTF
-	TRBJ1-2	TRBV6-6	CASTPRDPLLGYGYTF
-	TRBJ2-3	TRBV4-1	CASSLGTFFSTDTQYF
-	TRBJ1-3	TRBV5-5	CASSFLTGIGNTIYF
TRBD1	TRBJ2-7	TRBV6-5	CASNFRTGVLEQYF
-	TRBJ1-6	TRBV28	CASNRPNSPLHF
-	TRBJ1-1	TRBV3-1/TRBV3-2	CASSQSSGTEAFF
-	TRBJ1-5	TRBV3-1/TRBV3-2	CASSQEPHQPQHF
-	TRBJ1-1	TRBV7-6	CASSSSGEGYTEAFF
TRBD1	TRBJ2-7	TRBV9	CASSLGQEDYEQYF
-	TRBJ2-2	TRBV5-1	CASGRGSDAGELFF
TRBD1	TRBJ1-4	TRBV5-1	CASSFSTTGEEKLFF
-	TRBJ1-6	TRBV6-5	CASSIRSSYNSPLHF
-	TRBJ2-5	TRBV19	CASSPSGAGLRETQYF
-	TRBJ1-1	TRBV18	CASLLTRDTGFSPLFEAFF
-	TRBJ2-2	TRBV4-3	CASSQAGTGELFF
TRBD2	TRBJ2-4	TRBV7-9	CASSTEYGVGGNIQYF
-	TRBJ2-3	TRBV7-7	CASSFGLSDTQYF
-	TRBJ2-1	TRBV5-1	CASSSESSYNEQFF
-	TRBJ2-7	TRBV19	CASKSGIQTYEQYF
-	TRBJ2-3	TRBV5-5	CASSQLSGQRRDTQYF
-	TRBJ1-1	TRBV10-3	CAISVGLADSGRF
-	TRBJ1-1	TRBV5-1	CASSLTAPNTEAFF
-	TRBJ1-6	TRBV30	CAWGGGGPLHF
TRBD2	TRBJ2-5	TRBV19	CASNEVAGGGETQYF
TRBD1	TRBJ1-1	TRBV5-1	CASSPGQGNTEAFF
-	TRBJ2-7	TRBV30	CALTSPGISYEQYF
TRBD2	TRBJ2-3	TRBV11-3	CASTLHGLDTDTQYF
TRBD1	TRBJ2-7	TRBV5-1	CASSLDGTGAHYEQYF
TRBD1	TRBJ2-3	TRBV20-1	CSASFSYRGTDTQYF
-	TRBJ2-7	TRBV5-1	CASSFEDRNSYEQYF